This T cell receptor (beta chain) was sequenced for a study of T cells in Graves' hyperthyroidism and ophthalmopathy. Amplified regions were TCR beta CDR3 sequences from RNA transcripts. The TCR CDR3 first-round RT-PCR relied on the HTBI primer set. TCRdb passed the multiplex PCR reads through MiXCR, listing each CDR3 protein once. The sample lists fewer than 400,000 distinct CDR3 sequences, around an eighth occurring once. V was clipped by 4 bases and J by 2 bases, with 11 bases between them. The CDR3 totals 14 residues. Germline CDR1 KGHSH, CDR2 LQKENI. Notes on the study in general: Most thyroid clonotypes expanded above 0.001 appeared in blood too. Ophthalmopathy, as predicted by the model, came a median 6.5 months after the prediction.

This clonotype was seen ten or more times. Its cognate antigen is unknown. Clinical symptoms, serum thyroxine, TRAb, thyroid ultrasound and orbital computed tomography informed diagnoses. The TCR originated in a man in his fifties with Graves' ophthalmopathy. The specimen sequenced was blood. This chain connects TRBV18 to TRBJ2-5; no reliable D call. CDR3 loop: CASSLMTVQETQYF. The CDR3 DNA sequence: TGTGCCAGCTCACTGATGACTGTTCAAGAGACCCAGTACTTC.